This TCR beta chain is from a study of cytomegalovirus exposure and HLA in healthy donors. Notes on the study in general: For most TCR beta V segments, an earlier analysis put the productive rate at about 87% or about 30% of the time. Immune exposure information available was restricted to CMV serostatus.

As to this clone: Its antigen is undetermined.

Unmatched junction bases numbered 6, after V lost 1 base and J lost 7 bases. This CDR3 has 13 residues. Germline lookup yields CDR1 GTSNPN and CDR2 SVGIG (reference sequence). The PCR employed 60 Vbeta primers together with 13 Jbeta primers. Sequenced by immunoSEQ multiplex PCR; TCRdb stores in-frame clones only, minus some. The sample lists roughly 120,000 clones, 81% occurring once. The V call is TRBV30, the J call TRBJ2-7, with 8 bases that match TRBD2. The sequence came from a woman aged 40 to 50 in good health and CMV-seronegative. Sample: PBMCs. The CDR3 nucleotides are TGTGCCTGGAGTGGCTCCACGGGGGGGGAGCAGTACTTC. Its protein product is CAWSGSTGGEQYF. Based on the CDR3 plus reference TRBV30 and TRBJ2-7, the full variable domain is SQTIHQWPATLVQPVGSPLSLECTVEGTSNPNLYWYRQAAGRGLQLLFYSVGIGQISSEVPQNLSASRPQDRQFILSSKKLLLSDSGFYLCAWSGSTGGEQYFGPGTRLTVT.